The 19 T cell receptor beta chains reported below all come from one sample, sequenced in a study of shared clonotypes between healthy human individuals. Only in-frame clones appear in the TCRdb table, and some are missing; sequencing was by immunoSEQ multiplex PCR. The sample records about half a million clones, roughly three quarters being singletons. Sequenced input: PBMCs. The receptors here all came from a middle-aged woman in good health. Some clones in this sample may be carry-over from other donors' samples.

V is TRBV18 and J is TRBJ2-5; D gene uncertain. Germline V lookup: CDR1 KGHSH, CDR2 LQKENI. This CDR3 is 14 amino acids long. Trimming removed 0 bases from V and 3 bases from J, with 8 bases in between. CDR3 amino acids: CASSPPGIEETQYF. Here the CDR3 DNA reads TGTGCCAGCTCACCACCGGGGATAGAAGAGACCCAGTACTTC.

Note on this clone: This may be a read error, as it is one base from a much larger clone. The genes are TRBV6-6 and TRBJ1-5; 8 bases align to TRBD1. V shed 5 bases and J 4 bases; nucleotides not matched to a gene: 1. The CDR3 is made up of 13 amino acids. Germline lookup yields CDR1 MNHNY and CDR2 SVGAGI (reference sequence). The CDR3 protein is CASSDRGNQPQHF. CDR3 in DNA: TGTGCCAGCAGTGACAGGGGAAATCAGCCCCAGCATTTT.

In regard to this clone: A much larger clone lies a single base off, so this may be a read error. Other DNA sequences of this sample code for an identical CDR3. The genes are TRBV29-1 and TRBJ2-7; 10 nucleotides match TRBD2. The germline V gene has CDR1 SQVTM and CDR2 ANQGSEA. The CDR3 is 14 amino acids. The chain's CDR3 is CSAYTSGAQYEQYF. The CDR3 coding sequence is TGTAGCGCCTACACTAGCGGGGCACAATACGAGCAGTACTTC.

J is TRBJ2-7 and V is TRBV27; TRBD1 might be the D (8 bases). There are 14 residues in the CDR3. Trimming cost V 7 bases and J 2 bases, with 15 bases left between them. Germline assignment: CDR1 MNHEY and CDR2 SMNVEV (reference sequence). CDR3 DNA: TGTGCCAGCAAAAACAGGGGGGGGCCCTACGAGCAGTACTTC. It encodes CASKNRGGPYEQYF.

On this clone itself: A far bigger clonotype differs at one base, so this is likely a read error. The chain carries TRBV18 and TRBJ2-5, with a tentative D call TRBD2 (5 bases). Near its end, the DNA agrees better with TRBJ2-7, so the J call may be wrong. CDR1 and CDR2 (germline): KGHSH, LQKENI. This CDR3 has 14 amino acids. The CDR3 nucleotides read TGTGCCAGCTCACCTATAGCGAGAGCCTACGAGCAGTACTTC. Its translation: CASSPIARAYEQYF.

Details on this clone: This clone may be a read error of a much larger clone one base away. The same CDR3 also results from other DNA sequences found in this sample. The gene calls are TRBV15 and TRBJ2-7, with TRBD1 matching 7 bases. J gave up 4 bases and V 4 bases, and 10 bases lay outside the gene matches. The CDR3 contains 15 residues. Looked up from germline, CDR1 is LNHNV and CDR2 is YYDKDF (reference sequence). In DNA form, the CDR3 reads TGTGCCACCAGCATGGGGCCAGGGGGAATATACGAGCAGTACTTC. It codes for CATSMGPGGIYEQYF.

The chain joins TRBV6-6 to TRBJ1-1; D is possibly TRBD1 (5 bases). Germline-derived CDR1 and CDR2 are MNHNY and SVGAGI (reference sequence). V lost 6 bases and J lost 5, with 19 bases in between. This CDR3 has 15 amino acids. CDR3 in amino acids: CASSSFPQGSTEAFF. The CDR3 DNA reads TGTGCCAGCAGCTCGTTCCCCCAGGGCTCTACTGAAGCTTTCTTT.

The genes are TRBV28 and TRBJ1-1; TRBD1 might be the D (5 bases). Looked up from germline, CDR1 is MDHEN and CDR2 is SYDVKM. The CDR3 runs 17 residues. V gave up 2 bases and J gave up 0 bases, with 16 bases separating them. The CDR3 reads CASSLIGQGLMNTEAFF. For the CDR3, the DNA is TGTGCCAGCAGTTTAATTGGCCAGGGACTAATGAACACTGAAGCTTTCTTT.

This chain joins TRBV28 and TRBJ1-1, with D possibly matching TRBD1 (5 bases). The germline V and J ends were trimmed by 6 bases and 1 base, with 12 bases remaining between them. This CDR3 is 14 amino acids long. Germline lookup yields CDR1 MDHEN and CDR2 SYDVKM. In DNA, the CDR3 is TGTGCCAGCAGCGAACGTGGGGGGAACACTGAAGCTTTCTTT. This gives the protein CASSERGGNTEAFF.

The CDR3 nucleotides read TGCGCCAGCAGCCAAGATTGGCAGCATGAAAAACTGTTTTTT. Amino acids: CASSQDWQHEKLFF. This rearrangement joins TRBV4-3 to TRBJ1-4; no reliable D call. This CDR3 has 14 amino acids. Germline V gene lookup returns CDR1 LGHNA and CDR2 YSLEER. Trimming stripped 0 bases from V and 6 bases from J, with 8 bases between.

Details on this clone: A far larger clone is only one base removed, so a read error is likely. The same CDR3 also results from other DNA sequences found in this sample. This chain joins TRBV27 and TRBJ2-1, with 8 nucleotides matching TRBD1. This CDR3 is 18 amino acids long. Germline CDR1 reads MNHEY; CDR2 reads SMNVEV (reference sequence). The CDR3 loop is CASNPQGQGTVGVNEQFF. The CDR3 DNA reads TGCGCCAGCAATCCCCAAGGACAGGGAACAGTAGGAGTCAATGAGCAGTTCTTC.

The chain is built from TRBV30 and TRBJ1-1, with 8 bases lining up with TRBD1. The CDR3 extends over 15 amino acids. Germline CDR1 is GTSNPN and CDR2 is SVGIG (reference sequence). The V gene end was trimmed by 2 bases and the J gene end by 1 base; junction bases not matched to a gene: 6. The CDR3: CAWSSTGQANTEAFF. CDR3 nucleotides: TGTGCCTGGAGTTCCACGGGACAGGCGAACACTGAAGCTTTCTTT.

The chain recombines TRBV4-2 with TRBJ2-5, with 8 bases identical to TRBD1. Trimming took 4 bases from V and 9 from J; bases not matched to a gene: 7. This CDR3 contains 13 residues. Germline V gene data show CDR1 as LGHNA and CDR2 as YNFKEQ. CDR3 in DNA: TGTGCCAGCAGCCCGCGGACAGGGTGGGCCCAGTACTTC. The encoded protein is CASSPRTGWAQYF.

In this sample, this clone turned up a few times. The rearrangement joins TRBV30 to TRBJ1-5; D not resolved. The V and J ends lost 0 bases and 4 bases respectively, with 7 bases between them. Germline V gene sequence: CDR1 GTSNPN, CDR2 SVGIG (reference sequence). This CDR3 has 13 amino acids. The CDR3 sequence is CAWSVAWNQPQHF. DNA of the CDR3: TGTGCCTGGAGTGTTGCCTGGAATCAGCCCCAGCATTTT.

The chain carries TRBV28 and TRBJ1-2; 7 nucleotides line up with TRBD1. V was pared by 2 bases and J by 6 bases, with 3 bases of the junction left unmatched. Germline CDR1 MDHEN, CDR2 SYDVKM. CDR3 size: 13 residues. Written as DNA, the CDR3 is TGTGCCAGCAGTTTAGAACAGGGGAATGGCTACACCTTC. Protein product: CASSLEQGNGYTF.

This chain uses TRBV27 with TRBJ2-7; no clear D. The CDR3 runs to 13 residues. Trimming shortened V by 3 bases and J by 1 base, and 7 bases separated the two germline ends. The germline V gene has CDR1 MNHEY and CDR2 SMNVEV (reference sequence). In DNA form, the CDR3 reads TGTGCCAGCAGTTTTGGGGTTTCCTACGAGCAGTACTTC. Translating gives CASSFGVSYEQYF.

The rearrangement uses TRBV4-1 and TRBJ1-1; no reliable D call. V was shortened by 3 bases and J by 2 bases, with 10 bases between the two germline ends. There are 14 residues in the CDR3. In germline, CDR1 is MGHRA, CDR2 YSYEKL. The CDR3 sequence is CASSQYVSNTEAFF. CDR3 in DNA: TGCGCCAGCAGCCAGTATGTTAGTAACACTGAAGCTTTCTTT.

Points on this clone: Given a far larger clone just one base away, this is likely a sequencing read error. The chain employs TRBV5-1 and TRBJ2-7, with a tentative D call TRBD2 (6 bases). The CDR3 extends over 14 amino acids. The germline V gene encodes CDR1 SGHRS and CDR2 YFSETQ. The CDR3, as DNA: TGCGCCAGCAGCCCGGGCCTTAGCGGCTACGAGCAGCACTTC. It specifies CASSPGLSGYEQHF.

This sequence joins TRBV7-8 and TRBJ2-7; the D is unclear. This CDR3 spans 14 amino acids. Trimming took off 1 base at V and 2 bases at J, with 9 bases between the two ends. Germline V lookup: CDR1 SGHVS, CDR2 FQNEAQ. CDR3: CASSLVASTYEQYF. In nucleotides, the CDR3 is TGTGCCAGCAGCTTAGTTGCCAGTACCTACGAGCAGTACTTC.